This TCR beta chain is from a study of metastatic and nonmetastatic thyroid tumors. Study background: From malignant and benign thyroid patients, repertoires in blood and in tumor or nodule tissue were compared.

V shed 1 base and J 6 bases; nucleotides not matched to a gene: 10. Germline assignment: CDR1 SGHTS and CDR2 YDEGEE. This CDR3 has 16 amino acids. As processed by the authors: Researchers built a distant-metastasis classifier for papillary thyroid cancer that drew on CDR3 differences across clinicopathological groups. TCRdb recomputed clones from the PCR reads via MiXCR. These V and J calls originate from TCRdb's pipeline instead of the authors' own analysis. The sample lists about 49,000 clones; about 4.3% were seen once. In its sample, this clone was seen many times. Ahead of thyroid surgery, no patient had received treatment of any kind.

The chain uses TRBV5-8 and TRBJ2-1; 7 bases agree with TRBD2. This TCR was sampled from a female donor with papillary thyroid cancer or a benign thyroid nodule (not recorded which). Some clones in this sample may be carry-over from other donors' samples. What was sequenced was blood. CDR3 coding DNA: TGTGCCAGCAGCTTGTTCGTGGGAGGGCCTTTCAATGAGCAGTTCTTC. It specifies CASSLFVGGPFNEQFF.